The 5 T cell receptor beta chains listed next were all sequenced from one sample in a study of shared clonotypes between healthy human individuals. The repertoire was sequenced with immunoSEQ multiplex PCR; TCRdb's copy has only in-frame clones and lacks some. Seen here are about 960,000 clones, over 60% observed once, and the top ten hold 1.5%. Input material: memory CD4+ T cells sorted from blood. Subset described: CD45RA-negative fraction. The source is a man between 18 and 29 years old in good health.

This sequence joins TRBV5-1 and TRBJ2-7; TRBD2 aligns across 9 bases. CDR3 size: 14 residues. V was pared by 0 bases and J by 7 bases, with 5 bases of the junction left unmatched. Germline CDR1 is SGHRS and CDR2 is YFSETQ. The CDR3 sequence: CASSLGLAGWEQYF. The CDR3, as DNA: TGCGCCAGCAGCTTGGGGCTAGCGGGGTGGGAGCAGTACTTC.

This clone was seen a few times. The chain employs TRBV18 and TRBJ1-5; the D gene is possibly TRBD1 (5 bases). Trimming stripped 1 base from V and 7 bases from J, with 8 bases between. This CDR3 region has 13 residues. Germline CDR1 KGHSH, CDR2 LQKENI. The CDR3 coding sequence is TGTGCCAGCTCACCACAGAGGGGCCAGCCCCAGCATTTT. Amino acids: CASSPQRGQPQHF.

CDR3 in DNA: TGCGCCAGCAGTGAGAGGGGCATCGATGAGCAGTTCTTC. This translates into CASSERGIDEQFF. The chain uses TRBV10-1 and TRBJ2-1, with D perhaps TRBD1 (5 bases). V dropped 2 bases and J dropped 8 bases, with 10 bases sitting between them. Germline-derived CDR1 and CDR2 are WNHNN and SYGVQD (reference sequence). The CDR3 is made up of 13 amino acids.

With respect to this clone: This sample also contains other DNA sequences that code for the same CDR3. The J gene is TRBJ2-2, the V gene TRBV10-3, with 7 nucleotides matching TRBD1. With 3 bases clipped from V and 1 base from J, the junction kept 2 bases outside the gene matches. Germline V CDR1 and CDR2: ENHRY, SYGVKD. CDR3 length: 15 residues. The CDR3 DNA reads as TGTGCCATCAGTGAAGGGGGCCTGAACACCGGGGAGCTGTTTTTT. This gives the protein CAISEGGLNTGELFF.

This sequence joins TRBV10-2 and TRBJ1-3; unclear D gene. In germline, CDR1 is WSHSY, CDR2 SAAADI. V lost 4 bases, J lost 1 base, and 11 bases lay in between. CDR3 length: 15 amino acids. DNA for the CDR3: TGCGCCAGCAGTGGGGCTCCCTGGTCTGGAAACACCATATATTTT. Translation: CASSGAPWSGNTIYF.